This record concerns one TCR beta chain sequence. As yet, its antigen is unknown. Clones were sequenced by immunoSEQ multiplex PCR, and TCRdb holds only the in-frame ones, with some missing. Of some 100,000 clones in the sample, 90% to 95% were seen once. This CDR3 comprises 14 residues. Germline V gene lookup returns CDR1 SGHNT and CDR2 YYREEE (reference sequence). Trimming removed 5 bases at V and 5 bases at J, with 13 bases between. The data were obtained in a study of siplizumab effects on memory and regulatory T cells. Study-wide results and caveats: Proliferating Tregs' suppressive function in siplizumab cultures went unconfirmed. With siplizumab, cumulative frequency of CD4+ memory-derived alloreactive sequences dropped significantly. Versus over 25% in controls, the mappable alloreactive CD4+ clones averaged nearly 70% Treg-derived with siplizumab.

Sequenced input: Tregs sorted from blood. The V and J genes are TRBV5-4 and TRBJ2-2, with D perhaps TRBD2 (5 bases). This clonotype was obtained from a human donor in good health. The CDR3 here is CASSGSLETGELFF. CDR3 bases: TGTGCCAGCAGTGGGAGCTTGGAGACCGGGGAGCTGTTTTTT.